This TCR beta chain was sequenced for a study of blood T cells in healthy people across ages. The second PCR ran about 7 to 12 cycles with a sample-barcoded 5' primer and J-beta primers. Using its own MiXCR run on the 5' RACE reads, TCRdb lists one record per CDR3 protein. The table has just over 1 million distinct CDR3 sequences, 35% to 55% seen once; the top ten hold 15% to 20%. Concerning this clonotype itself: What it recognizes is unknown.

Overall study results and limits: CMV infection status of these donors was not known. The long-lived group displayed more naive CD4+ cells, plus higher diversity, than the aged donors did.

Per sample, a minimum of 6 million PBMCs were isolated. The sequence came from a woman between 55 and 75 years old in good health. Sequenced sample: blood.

The CDR3 here is CASSSSGTGGLHYEQYF. In nucleotides, the CDR3 is TGTGCCAGCAGCTCGTCCGGGACAGGGGGCTTGCACTACGAGCAGTACTTC. The gene calls are TRBV5-6 and TRBJ2-7; 12 bases are a match to TRBD1. Germline CDR1 reads SGHDT; CDR2 reads YYEEEE. The CDR3 has 17 residues. V gave up 3 bases and J gave up 3 bases; unmatched junction bases: 10.